These 30 T cell receptor beta chains originate from one sample sequenced in a study of cytomegalovirus exposure and HLA in healthy donors. This table comes from immunoSEQ multiplex PCR, and its TCRdb copy is limited to in-frame clones, with some not included. This sample has 110,000 or so clones; about 88% occur once, and the top ten carry about 4%. The specimen sequenced was PBMCs. The source is a man in his late teens or twenties in good health and CMV-seropositive.

The V call is TRBV19, the J call TRBJ2-5, with D hard to call. Germline V lookup: CDR1 LNHDA, CDR2 SQIVND (reference sequence). The length of the CDR3 is 13 residues. Between the trimmed V and J ends, which lost 10 bases and 5 bases, there was a span of 17 bases. Here the CDR3 DNA reads TGTGCCACCGTTGTTTGGTTCGCGGAGACCCAGTACTTC. The encoded protein is CATVVWFAETQYF.

This clone was seen a single time. The rearrangement joins TRBV10-1 to TRBJ1-4; D remains ambiguous. Germline CDR1 WNHNN, CDR2 SYGVQD (reference sequence). The CDR3 is 14 amino acids. Trimming took 3 bases from V and 8 from J, leaving 13 bases between them. The CDR3 sequence: CASSDGGVGEKLFF. The CDR3 nucleotides read TGCGCCAGCAGTGACGGAGGTGTTGGCGAAAAACTGTTTTTT.

The chain uses TRBV18 and TRBJ1-5; 10 bases agree with TRBD1. Germline CDR1 is KGHSH and CDR2 is LQKENI. The CDR3 contains 15 residues. J lost 1 base, V lost 4 bases, and 1 base had no gene match. The chain's CDR3 is CASSLGQGSNQPQHF. The CDR3 bases are TGTGCCAGCTCACTGGGACAGGGGAGCAATCAGCCCCAGCATTTT.

This clone appeared once. V gene TRBV2 combines with J gene TRBJ1-4, with unresolved D. CDR3 length equals 13 residues. Germline V gene lookup returns CDR1 SNHLY and CDR2 FYNNEI. Trimming removed 7 bases from V and 3 bases from J, with 9 bases in between. CDR3 region: CASNEISNEKLFF. The CDR3 DNA is TGTGCCAGCAACGAGATATCTAATGAAAAACTGTTTTTT. The whole variable domain, filled in from reference TRBV2 and TRBJ1-4, reads EPEVTQTPSHQVTQMGQEVILRCVPISNHLYFYWYRQILGQKVEFLVSFYNNEISEKSEIFDDQFSVERPDGSNFTLKIRSTKLEDSAMYFCASNEISNEKLFFGSGTQLSVL.

This clone was seen more than once but under ten times. The chain uses TRBV19 and TRBJ1-6; a possible D gene is TRBD1 (5 bases). In germline, CDR1 is LNHDA, CDR2 SQIVND (reference sequence). The CDR3 totals 13 residues. V was clipped by 8 bases and J by 10 bases, with 15 bases between them. The CDR3 protein is CASRPSGGSPLHF. The DNA of the CDR3 is TGTGCCAGTCGCCCGAGCGGGGGATCACCCCTCCACTTT. The entire variable domain, with the rest obtained from reference TRBV19 and TRBJ1-6, is as follows: DGGITQSPKYLFRKEGQNVTLSCEQNLNHDAMYWYRQDPGQGLRLIYYSQIVNDFQKGDIAEGYSVSREKKESFPLTVTSAQKNPTAFYLCASRPSGGSPLHFGNGTRLTVT.

The CDR3 sequence is CASSFGGVSYSPLHF. Written as DNA, the CDR3 is TGCGCCAGCAGCTTTGGCGGGGTATCATATTCACCCCTCCACTTT. This chain connects TRBV5-1 to TRBJ1-6, with D unclear. Trimming shortened V by 2 bases and J by 8 bases, and 14 bases separated the two germline ends. The CDR3 has 15 residues. Germline V CDR1 and CDR2: SGHRS, YFSETQ.

The chain couples TRBV5-1 to TRBJ1-6; 8 bases agree with TRBD1. V was pared by 0 bases and J by 9 bases, with 5 bases of the junction left unmatched. The V gene's germline CDR1 is SGHRS and CDR2 YFSETQ. CDR3 length: 15 amino acids. This CDR3 is CASSLVQGAGSPLHF. CDR3 nucleotide sequence: TGCGCCAGCAGCTTGGTGCAGGGGGCGGGTTCACCCCTCCACTTT.

This clone was observed a few times. The chain recombines TRBV11-1 with TRBJ2-7; tentatively, D is TRBD2 (6 bases). The germline V gene has CDR1 SGHAT and CDR2 FQDESV (reference sequence). V lost 2 bases to trimming and J lost 3 bases, with 14 bases between them. The CDR3 has 15 amino acids. This chain's CDR3 is CASSLRTTGIYEQYF. DNA for the CDR3: TGTGCCAGCAGCTTAAGGACTACAGGAATCTACGAGCAGTACTTC.

This clone has only a few counts. V usage is TRBV6-4 and J usage is TRBJ2-1; tentative D call: TRBD1 (7 bases). There are 15 residues in the CDR3. Germline V gene lookup returns CDR1 MRHNA and CDR2 SNTAGT. Between the trimmed V and J ends, which lost 3 bases and 3 bases, there was a span of 12 bases. The CDR3, as DNA: TGTGCCAGCAGTGAAACCCAGGGGGGCTACAATGAGCAGTTCTTC. Translation: CASSETQGGYNEQFF.

This sequence joins TRBV30 and TRBJ2-1; 7 positions agree with TRBD2. Germline CDR1 reads GTSNPN; CDR2 reads SVGIG (reference sequence). The CDR3 consists of 14 residues. With V trimmed by 5 bases and J by 9 bases, 13 bases remained unmatched. This CDR3 reads CAWPRGELCLEQFF. In nucleotides, the CDR3 is TGTGCCTGGCCCCGGGGGGAGTTGTGTCTTGAGCAGTTCTTC.

The chain carries TRBV15 and TRBJ1-2; no definite D call. CDR3 length: 14 amino acids. Between the trimmed V and J ends, which lost 0 bases and 4 bases, there was a span of 9 bases. CDR1 is LNHNV, CDR2 YYDKDF, per germline (reference sequence). Here the CDR3 reads CATSREHSSYGYTF. The CDR3 DNA follows: TGTGCCACCAGCAGAGAACACAGTTCCTATGGCTACACCTTC.

The chain recombines TRBV15 with TRBJ1-6, with a possible D match to TRBD1 (5 bases). Germline CDR1 LNHNV, CDR2 YYDKDF (reference sequence). V lost 6 bases and J lost 7, with 13 bases in between. The CDR3 is 14 amino acids. DNA for the CDR3: TGTGCCACCAGACAGGTAGGGCGGAATTCACCCCTCCACTTT. This gives the protein CATRQVGRNSPLHF.

The chain joins TRBV29-1 to TRBJ1-2; a possible D gene is TRBD1 (5 bases). The CDR3 is made up of 12 amino acids. Trimming removed 0 bases at V and 7 bases at J, with 9 bases between. Germline V gene sequence: CDR1 SQVTM, CDR2 ANQGSEA. DNA for the CDR3: TGCAGCGTTGAAGACAGGGTCGGTGGCTACACCTTC. This gives the protein CSVEDRVGGYTF.

This clone was counted once. V is TRBV6-6 and J is TRBJ1-6; perhaps TRBD1 as D (6 bases). Trimming cost V 8 bases and J 11 bases, with 16 bases left between them. CDR1 MNHNY and CDR2 SVGAGI come from the germline V gene (reference sequence). CDR3 length equals 13 residues. The CDR3 sequence is CASGLDRYTPLHF. Here the CDR3 DNA reads TGTGCCAGCGGCCTTGACAGGTATACACCCCTCCACTTT.

The rearrangement joins TRBV27 to TRBJ1-3, with D possibly TRBD1 on 5 matching bases. This CDR3 region has 15 residues. V was shortened by 6 bases and J by 7 bases, with 19 bases between the two germline ends. Germline values: CDR1 MNHEY, CDR2 SMNVEV (reference sequence). The CDR3 spells CASRASGGEANTIYF. The DNA for the CDR3 is TGTGCCAGCAGAGCCTCCGGGGGGGAGGCGAACACCATATATTTT.

Only one count was recorded for this clone. This chain uses TRBV10-3 with TRBJ2-2; 13 bases map to TRBD2. Germline V CDR1 and CDR2: ENHRY, SYGVKD. The V gene end was trimmed by 11 bases and the J gene end by 4 bases; junction bases not matched to a gene: 4. The length of the CDR3 is 14 residues. The CDR3 sequence is CASGLAGATGELFF. The CDR3 DNA reads TGTGCCTCCGGACTAGCGGGAGCCACCGGGGAGCTGTTTTTT.

The V gene is TRBV27, the J gene TRBJ1-6, with D possibly being TRBD1 (5 bases). The V gene's germline CDR1 is MNHEY and CDR2 SMNVEV (reference sequence). CDR3 length equals 14 residues. Trimming stripped 5 bases from V and 10 bases from J, with 15 bases between. CDR3 in amino acids: CASSEGVRNSPLHF. DNA for the CDR3: TGTGCCAGCAGTGAAGGGGTTCGGAACTCACCCCTCCACTTT.

This clone was observed a few times. The rearrangement links TRBV2 to TRBJ1-4, with D unresolved. The CDR3 length is 10 residues. CDR1 SNHLY and CDR2 FYNNEI come from the germline V gene. V lost 6 bases, J lost 8 bases, and 4 bases lay in between. CDR3 nucleotide sequence: TGTGCCAGCAGGGAGGAAAAACTGTTTTTT. Encoded protein: CASREEKLFF.

The chain carries TRBV5-4 and TRBJ2-1; D is unresolved. The V end was cut by 4 bases, the J end by 5 bases, with 13 bases between. Germline lookup yields CDR1 SGHNT and CDR2 YYREEE (reference sequence). This CDR3 comprises 14 residues. CDR3: CASSRDLRDNEQFF. CDR3 bases: TGTGCCAGCAGCCGAGACTTGCGTGACAATGAGCAGTTCTTC.

This rearrangement joins TRBV18 to TRBJ2-7, with D possibly being TRBD1 (5 bases). This CDR3 contains 17 residues. Germline V lookup: CDR1 KGHSH, CDR2 LQKENI. V lost 2 bases and J 1 base, leaving 18 bases between the germline ends. CDR3 loop: CASSPNPLGQLSYEQYF. Written as DNA, the CDR3 is TGTGCCAGCTCACCAAATCCTCTGGGGCAGCTTTCCTACGAGCAGTACTTC.

This clone was seen only a few times. This chain links TRBV7-2 with TRBJ2-1; 9 nucleotides match TRBD1. V lost 8 bases and J lost 10; bases outside the gene matches: 12. Germline CDR1 SGHTA, CDR2 FQGNSA. The CDR3 runs to 14 residues. CDR3 bases: TGTGCCAGCGCCCCCGGGACAGGGAGTCGGGAGCAGTTCTTC. This translates into CASAPGTGSREQFF.

The gene calls are TRBV4-3 and TRBJ2-3, with a possible D match to TRBD1 (7 bases). The V end lost 5 bases, the J end lost 3 bases, and 15 bases lay between the germline ends. The length of the CDR3 is 15 residues. CDR1 is LGHNA and CDR2 is YSLEER in the germline V gene. The CDR3, as DNA: TGCGCCAGCAGCTCCGGGGGACAGACGACAGATACGCAGTATTTT. Amino acid sequence: CASSSGGQTTDTQYF.

The chain links TRBV4-1 to TRBJ1-6; 8 bases match TRBD1. CDR3 length equals 16 residues. Trimming took 0 bases from V and 9 from J; bases not matched to a gene: 7. Germline loops: CDR1 MGHRA, CDR2 YSYEKL. The CDR3 DNA sequence: TGCGCCAGCAGCCAAGAATGGGCAGGGGGCCTTTCACCCCTCCACTTT. This translates into CASSQEWAGGLSPLHF.

The V and J genes are TRBV28 and TRBJ2-3; 9 bases match TRBD1. The V segment lost 4 bases and the J segment 4 bases; nucleotides outside the gene matches: 3. The CDR3 length is 14 residues. Germline V gene lookup returns CDR1 MDHEN and CDR2 SYDVKM. The CDR3 spells CASSSGQGSDTQYF. The CDR3 DNA reads as TGTGCCAGCAGTTCTGGACAGGGGTCAGATACGCAGTATTTT.

The J gene is TRBJ2-2, the V gene TRBV19; D remains unclear. The CDR3 extends over 15 amino acids. Trimming cost V 1 base and J 1 base, with 7 bases left between them. In germline, CDR1 is LNHDA, CDR2 SQIVND (reference sequence). The CDR3 sequence is CASSIVARNTGELFF. The DNA for the CDR3 is TGTGCCAGTAGTATAGTGGCCAGGAACACCGGGGAGCTGTTTTTT.

The gene calls are TRBV5-6 and TRBJ2-4, with D unclear. Trimming shortened V by 4 bases and J by 0 bases, and 11 bases separated the two germline ends. This CDR3 has 15 amino acids. Germline CDR1 reads SGHDT; CDR2 reads YYEEEE. CDR3 nucleotide sequence: TGTGCCAGCAGCCCGTCCCCGTTAGCCAAAAACATTCAGTACTTC. Its translation: CASSPSPLAKNIQYF.

The chain carries TRBV6-4 and TRBJ2-1, with 11 bases lining up with TRBD2. Germline CDR1 is MRHNA and CDR2 is SNTAGT. The junction had 5 bases not matched to a gene; V was cut back by 3 bases and J by 4 bases. This CDR3 region has 16 residues. The CDR3 nucleotides are TGTGCCAGCAGTGAACTAGCGGGGGAGGGGTACAATGAGCAGTTCTTC. Its protein is CASSELAGEGYNEQFF.

The gene calls are TRBV15 and TRBJ2-1; 11 bases are shared with TRBD2. This CDR3 has 15 amino acids. J was trimmed by 6 bases and V by 4 bases; bases with no gene match: 5. Germline V gene sequence: CDR1 LNHNV, CDR2 YYDKDF (reference sequence). The CDR3 here is CATSTASGGSNEQFF. CDR3 nucleotides: TGTGCCACCAGCACTGCTAGCGGGGGGAGCAATGAGCAGTTCTTC.

V gene TRBV4-1 combines with J gene TRBJ1-1; D is perhaps TRBD1 (5 bases). V lost 2 bases and J lost 7, with 17 bases in between. Per germline, CDR1 MGHRA and CDR2 YSYEKL. The CDR3 contains 15 residues. CDR3: CASSQMVGGGNEAFF. The CDR3, as DNA: TGCGCCAGCAGCCAAATGGTTGGCGGGGGGAATGAAGCTTTCTTT.

The J gene is TRBJ2-2, the V gene TRBV7-9; a weak D match, TRBD2 (6 bases). V lost 3 bases, J lost 2 bases, and 19 bases lay in between. CDR1 is SEHNR and CDR2 is FQNEAQ in the germline V gene (reference sequence). The CDR3 has 18 residues. The CDR3 DNA follows: TGTGCCAGCAGCTTGCGCGCAGGGCAGGGAGGTAACACCGGGGAGCTGTTTTTT. Its translation is CASSLRAGQGGNTGELFF.